A single sample is the source of the 8 T cell receptor beta chains below, sequenced in a study of T cell responses to AZD1222 COVID-19 vaccine. Here immunoSEQ multiplex PCR was the method, and the copy in TCRdb shows in-frame clones only, minus some. The table has roughly 120,000 clones, around nine tenths seen once; the top ten hold roughly 1.4%. Here the sequenced sample was peripheral blood, taken 28 days after the second AZD1222 dose. These receptors were taken from an adult who received the AZD1222 COVID-19 vaccine.

The gene calls are TRBV12-3 or TRBV12-4 and TRBJ1-5; D is uncertain. There are 12 residues in the CDR3. V lost 2 bases, J lost 3 bases, and 2 bases lay in between. This CDR3 is CASSLPNQPQHF. For the CDR3, the DNA is TGTGCCAGCAGTTTACCCAATCAGCCCCAGCATTTT.

This chain links TRBV27 with TRBJ1-4; 7 bases agree with TRBD1. This CDR3 is built from 15 residues. Per germline, CDR1 MNHEY and CDR2 SMNVEV (reference sequence). Germline trimming cut 4 bases from V and 5 bases from J; bases unmatched to any gene: 7. DNA for the CDR3: TGTGCCAGCAGTTCCCTGGGCAGGGGGAATGAAAAACTGTTTTTT. Encoded protein: CASSSLGRGNEKLFF.

This sequence joins TRBV19 and TRBJ1-5; 8 bases line up with TRBD1. V was clipped by 3 bases and J by 6 bases; unmatched bases: 4. The CDR3 covers 14 residues. Germline CDR1 is LNHDA and CDR2 is SQIVND (reference sequence). The CDR3 loop is CASSMQGAGQPQHF. The CDR3, as DNA: TGTGCCAGTAGTATGCAGGGGGCGGGTCAGCCCCAGCATTTT.

This chain links TRBV10-1 with TRBJ2-1, with D maybe TRBD1 (5 bases). Trimming stripped 0 bases from V and 8 bases from J, with 8 bases between. Germline-derived CDR1 and CDR2 are WNHNN and SYGVQD (reference sequence). The CDR3 spans 13 residues. CDR3 protein: CASSESLGDEQFF. In DNA, the CDR3 is TGCGCCAGCAGTGAGTCGTTAGGGGATGAGCAGTTCTTC.

This clone is a singleton in its sample. The rearrangement links TRBV6-1 to TRBJ2-7; D not certain. The CDR3 is made up of 14 amino acids. V was cut by 2 bases and J by 0 bases, with 8 bases left in between. In germline, CDR1 is MNHNS, CDR2 SASEGT. The CDR3 sequence: CASSEQSSSYEQYF. CDR3 DNA: TGTGCCAGCAGTGAACAGTCGAGCTCCTACGAGCAGTACTTC.

This clone was seen once. The rearrangement uses TRBV4-1 and TRBJ2-1; D call uncertain. CDR3 length: 16 amino acids. Per the germline V gene, CDR1 is MGHRA and CDR2 is YSYEKL. V was trimmed by 1 base and J by 6 bases, leaving 16 bases between them. This CDR3 is CASSQVTAPLANEQFF. DNA for the CDR3: TGCGCCAGCAGCCAAGTCACTGCACCCTTGGCCAATGAGCAGTTCTTC.

This rearrangement joins TRBV27 to TRBJ1-1; no clear D gene. The CDR3 extends over 17 amino acids. Germline V CDR1 and CDR2: MNHEY, SMNVEV (reference sequence). The V end was cut by 6 bases, the J end by 0 bases, with 20 bases between. This CDR3 reads CASSPLGIGPLNTEAFF. Here the CDR3 DNA reads TGTGCCAGCAGCCCCCTCGGAATCGGGCCTTTGAACACTGAAGCTTTCTTT.

This chain connects TRBV20-1 to TRBJ1-2; D call uncertain. V lost 3 bases, J lost 5 bases, and 7 bases lay in between. Germline values: CDR1 DFQATT, CDR2 SNEGSKA (reference sequence). This CDR3 comprises 11 residues. The CDR3 bases are TGCAGTGCTAGTATTGAGTATGGCTACACCTTC. It encodes CSASIEYGYTF.